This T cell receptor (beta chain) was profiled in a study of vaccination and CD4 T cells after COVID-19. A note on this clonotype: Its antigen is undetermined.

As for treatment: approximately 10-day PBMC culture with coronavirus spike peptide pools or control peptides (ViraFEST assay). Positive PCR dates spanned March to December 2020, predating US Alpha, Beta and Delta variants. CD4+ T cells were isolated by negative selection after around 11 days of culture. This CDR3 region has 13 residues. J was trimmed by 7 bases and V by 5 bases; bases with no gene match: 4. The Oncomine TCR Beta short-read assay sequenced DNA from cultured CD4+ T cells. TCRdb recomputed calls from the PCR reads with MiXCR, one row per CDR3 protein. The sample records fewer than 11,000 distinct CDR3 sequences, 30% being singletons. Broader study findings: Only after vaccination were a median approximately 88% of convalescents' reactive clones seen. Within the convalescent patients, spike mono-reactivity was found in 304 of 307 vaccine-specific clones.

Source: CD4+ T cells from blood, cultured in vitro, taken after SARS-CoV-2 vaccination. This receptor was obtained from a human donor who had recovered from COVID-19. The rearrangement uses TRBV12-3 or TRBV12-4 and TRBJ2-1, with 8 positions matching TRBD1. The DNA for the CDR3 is TGTGCCAGCAGTATCACAGGGGGGAATGAGCAGTTCTTC. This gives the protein CASSITGGNEQFF.